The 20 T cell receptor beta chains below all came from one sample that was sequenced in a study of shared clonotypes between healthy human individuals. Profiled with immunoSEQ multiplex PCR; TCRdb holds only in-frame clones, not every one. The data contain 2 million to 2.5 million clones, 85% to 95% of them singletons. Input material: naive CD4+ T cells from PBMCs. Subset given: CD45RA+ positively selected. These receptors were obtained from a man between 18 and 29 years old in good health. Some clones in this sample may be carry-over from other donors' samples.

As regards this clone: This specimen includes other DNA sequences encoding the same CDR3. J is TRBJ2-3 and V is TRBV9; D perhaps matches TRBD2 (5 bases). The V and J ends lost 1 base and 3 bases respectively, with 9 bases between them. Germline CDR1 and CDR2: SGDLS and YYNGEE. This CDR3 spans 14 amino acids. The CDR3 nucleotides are TGTGCCAGCAGCGTAACCTCGGGGACAGATACGCAGTATTTT. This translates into CASSVTSGTDTQYF.

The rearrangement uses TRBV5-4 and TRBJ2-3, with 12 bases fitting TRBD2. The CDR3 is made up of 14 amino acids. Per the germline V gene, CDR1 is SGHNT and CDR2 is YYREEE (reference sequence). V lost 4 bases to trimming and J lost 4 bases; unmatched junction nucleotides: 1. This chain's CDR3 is CASSLAGGSDTQYF. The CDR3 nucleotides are TGTGCCAGCAGCCTAGCGGGAGGGTCAGATACGCAGTATTTT.

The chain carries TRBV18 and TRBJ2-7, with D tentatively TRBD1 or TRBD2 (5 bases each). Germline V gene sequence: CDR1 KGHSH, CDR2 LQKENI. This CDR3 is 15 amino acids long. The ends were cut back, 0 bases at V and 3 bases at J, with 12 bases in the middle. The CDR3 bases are TGTGCCAGCTCACCACCTCTAGCCCAGGGCTACGAGCAGTACTTC. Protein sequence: CASSPPLAQGYEQYF.

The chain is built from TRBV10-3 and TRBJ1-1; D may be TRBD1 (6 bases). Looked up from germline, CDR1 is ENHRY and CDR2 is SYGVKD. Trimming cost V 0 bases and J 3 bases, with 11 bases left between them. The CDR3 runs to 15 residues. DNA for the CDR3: TGTGCCATCAGTGAGTCGGGGGGGGCTTACACTGAAGCTTTCTTT. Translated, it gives CAISESGGAYTEAFF.

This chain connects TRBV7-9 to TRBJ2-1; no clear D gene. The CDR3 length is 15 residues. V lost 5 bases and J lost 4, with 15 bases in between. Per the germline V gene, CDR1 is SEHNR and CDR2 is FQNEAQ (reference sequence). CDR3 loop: CASSTRVRIYNEQFF. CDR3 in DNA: TGTGCCAGCAGCACCCGGGTCAGAATTTACAATGAGCAGTTCTTC.

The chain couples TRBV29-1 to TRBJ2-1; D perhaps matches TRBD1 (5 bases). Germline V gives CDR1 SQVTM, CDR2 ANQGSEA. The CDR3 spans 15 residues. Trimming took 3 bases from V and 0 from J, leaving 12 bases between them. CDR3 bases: TGCAGCGTTGACGGTGGGGCGGTCTCCTACAATGAGCAGTTCTTC. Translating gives CSVDGGAVSYNEQFF.

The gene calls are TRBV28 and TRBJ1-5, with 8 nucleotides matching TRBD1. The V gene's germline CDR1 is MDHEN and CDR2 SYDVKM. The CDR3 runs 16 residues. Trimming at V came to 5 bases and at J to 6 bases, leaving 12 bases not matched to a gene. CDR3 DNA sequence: TGTGCCAGCAGTCACCTCCGGGACAGGTTTTTTCAGCCCCAGCATTTT. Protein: CASSHLRDRFFQPQHF. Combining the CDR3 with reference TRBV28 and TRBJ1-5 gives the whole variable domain DVKVTQSSRYLVKRTGEKVFLECVQDMDHENMFWYRQDPGLGLRLIYFSYDVKMKEKGDIPEGYSVSREKKERFSLILESASTNQTSMYLCASSHLRDRFFQPQHFGDGTRLSIL.

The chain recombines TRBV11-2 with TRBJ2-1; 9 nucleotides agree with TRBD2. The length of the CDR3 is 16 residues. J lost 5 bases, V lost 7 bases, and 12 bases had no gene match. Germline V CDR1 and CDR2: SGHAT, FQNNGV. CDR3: CASKIISGSWDNEQFF. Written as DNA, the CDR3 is TGTGCCAGCAAGATTATTAGCGGGAGTTGGGACAATGAGCAGTTCTTC.

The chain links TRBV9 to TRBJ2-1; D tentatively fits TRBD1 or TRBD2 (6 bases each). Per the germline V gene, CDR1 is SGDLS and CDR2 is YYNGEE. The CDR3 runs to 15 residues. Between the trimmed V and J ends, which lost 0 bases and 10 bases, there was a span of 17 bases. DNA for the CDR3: TGTGCCAGCAGCGTAGAGGGCGGGACTGGGGGCGAGCAGTTCTTC. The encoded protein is CASSVEGGTGGEQFF. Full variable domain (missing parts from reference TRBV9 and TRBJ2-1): DSGVTQTPKHLITATGQRVTLRCSPRSGDLSVYWYQQSLDQGLQFLIQYYNGEERAKGNILERFSAQQFPDLHSELNLSSLELGDSALYFCASSVEGGTGGEQFFGPGTRLTVL.

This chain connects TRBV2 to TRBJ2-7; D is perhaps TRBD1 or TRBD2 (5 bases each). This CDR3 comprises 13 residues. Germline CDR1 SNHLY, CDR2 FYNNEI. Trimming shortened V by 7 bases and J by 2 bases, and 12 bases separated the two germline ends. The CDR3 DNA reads TGTGCCAGCAATACCGGGACGACCTACGAGCAGTACTTC. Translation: CASNTGTTYEQYF. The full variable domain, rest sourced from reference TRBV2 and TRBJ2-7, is EPEVTQTPSHQVTQMGQEVILRCVPISNHLYFYWYRQILGQKVEFLVSFYNNEISEKSEIFDDQFSVERPDGSNFTLKIRSTKLEDSAMYFCASNTGTTYEQYFGPGTRLTVT.

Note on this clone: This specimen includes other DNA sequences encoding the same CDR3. The CDR3 DNA sequence: TGTGCCAGCTCACCCGGACTAGCGGGAGGGACCTACGAGCAGTACTTC. It specifies CASSPGLAGGTYEQYF. The chain employs TRBV18 and TRBJ2-7, with TRBD2 identical over 15 bases. The CDR3 is made up of 16 amino acids. Germline values: CDR1 KGHSH, CDR2 LQKENI. Trimming at V came to 3 bases and at J to 2 bases, leaving 2 bases not matched to a gene.

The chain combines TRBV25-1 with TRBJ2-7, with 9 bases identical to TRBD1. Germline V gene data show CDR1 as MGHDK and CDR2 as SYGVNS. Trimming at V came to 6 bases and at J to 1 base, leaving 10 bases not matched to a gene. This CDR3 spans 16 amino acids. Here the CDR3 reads CASSPSGQGRSYEQYF. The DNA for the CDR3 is TGTGCCAGCAGCCCAAGCGGACAGGGGAGATCCTACGAGCAGTACTTC.

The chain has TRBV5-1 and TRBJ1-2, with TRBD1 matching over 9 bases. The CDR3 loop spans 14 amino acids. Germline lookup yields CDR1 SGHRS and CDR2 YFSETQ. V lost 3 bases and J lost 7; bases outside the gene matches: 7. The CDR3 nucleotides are TGCGCCAGCAGCTGGAGGGGACAGGGAAGTGGCTACACCTTC. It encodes CASSWRGQGSGYTF.

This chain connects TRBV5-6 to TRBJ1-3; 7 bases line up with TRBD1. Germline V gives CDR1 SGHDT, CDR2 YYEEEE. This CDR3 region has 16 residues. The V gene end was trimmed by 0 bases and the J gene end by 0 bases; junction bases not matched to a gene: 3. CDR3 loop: CASSLAWTGSGNTIYF. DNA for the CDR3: TGTGCCAGCAGCTTGGCCTGGACAGGCTCTGGAAACACCATATATTTT.

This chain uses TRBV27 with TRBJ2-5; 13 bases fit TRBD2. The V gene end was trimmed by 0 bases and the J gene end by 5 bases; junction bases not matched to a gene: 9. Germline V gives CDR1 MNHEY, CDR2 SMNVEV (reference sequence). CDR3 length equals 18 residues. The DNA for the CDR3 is TGTGCCAGCAGTTTATCGGCACTAGCGGGAGGGGTGGTGGAGACCCAGTACTTC. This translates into CASSLSALAGGVVETQYF.

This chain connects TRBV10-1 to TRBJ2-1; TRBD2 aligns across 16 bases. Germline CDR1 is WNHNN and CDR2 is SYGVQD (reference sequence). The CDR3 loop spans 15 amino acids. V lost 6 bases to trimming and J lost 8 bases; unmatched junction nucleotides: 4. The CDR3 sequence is CASRPGTSGRDEQFF. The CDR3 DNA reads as TGCGCCAGCAGACCCGGGACTAGCGGGAGGGATGAGCAGTTCTTC.

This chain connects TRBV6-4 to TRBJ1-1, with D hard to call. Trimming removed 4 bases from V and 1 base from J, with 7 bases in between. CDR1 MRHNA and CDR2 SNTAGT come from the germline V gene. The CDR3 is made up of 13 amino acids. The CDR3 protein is CASSALENTEAFF. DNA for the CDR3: TGTGCCAGCAGTGCTTTAGAGAACACTGAAGCTTTCTTT.

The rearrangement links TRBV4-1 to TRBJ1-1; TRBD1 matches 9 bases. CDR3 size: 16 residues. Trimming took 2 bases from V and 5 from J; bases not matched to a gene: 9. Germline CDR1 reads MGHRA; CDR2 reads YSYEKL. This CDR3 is CASSQNTGGGWTEAFF. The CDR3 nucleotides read TGCGCCAGCAGCCAAAATACAGGGGGCGGTTGGACTGAAGCTTTCTTT.

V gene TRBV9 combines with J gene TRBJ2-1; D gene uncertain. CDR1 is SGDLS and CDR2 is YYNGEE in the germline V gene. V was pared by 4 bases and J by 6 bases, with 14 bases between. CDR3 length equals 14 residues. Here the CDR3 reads CASSTGPPTNEQFF. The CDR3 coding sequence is TGTGCCAGCAGCACCGGGCCCCCGACCAATGAGCAGTTCTTC.

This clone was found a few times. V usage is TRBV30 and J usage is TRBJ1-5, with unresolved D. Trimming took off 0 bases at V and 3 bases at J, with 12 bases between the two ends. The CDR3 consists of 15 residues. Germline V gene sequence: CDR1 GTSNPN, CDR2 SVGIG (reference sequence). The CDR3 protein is CAWSVQGPFNQPQHF. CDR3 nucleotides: TGTGCCTGGAGTGTACAAGGGCCCTTCAATCAGCCCCAGCATTTT.